Only one count was recorded for the clone carrying this TCR beta chain. Its target is not known. The authors split each subset's genomic DNA evenly across several immunoSEQ plates. Sorted-subset replicate PCR reactions were performed with approximately 200 ng DNA, corresponding to tens of thousands of T cell genomes. Repertoires were generated with immunoSEQ multiplex PCR, while TCRdb's copy carries only in-frame clones and drops some. The profile shows around 1.1 million clones, 70% to 85% of them singletons. The data belong to a study of shared clonotypes between healthy human individuals. General study points: A few donors had around 5.2% of their naive CD4 clonotypes in common. Non-shared clonotypes were found to have lower generation probabilities than the clonotypes that were shared by all four of the sorted-subset donors.

The germline V gene has CDR1 MDHEN and CDR2 SYDVKM. Trimming took off 8 bases at V and 8 bases at J, with 22 bases between the two ends. CDR3 length: 15 residues. The specimen sequenced was memory CD4+ T cells from PBMCs. Subset reported: CD45RA-negative fraction. The sequence came from a man aged 18 to 29 in good health. Some clones in this sample may be carry-over from other donors' samples. The chain joins TRBV28 to TRBJ2-1; tentatively, D is TRBD2 (7 bases). The CDR3 spells CASGRLGGPSDEQFF. For the CDR3, the DNA is TGTGCCAGCGGGCGGCTGGGGGGGCCTTCGGATGAGCAGTTCTTC.